The 28 T cell receptor beta chains listed next were all sequenced from one sample in a study of blood T cell repertoires in COVID-19 (dated by TCRdb to 2019 to 2021). The receptor library was made with the immunoSEQ multiplex PCR assay. TCRdb retrieved this table from immuneACCESS and kept in-frame rearrangements only. Not all clones are present; in checked studies, unresolved V genes account for under half, and no reason is known for the remainder. Within this sample are over 300,000 clones, with 85% to 90% of them counted one time only. The top ten clonotypes cover 6.5% to 8% of the sample. The sample taken for sequencing was peripheral blood. The receptors stem from a man between 18 and 29 years old with active or convalescent COVID-19.

The chain combines TRBV4-3 with TRBJ2-5, with D maybe TRBD1 (7 bases). The V and J ends lost 1 base and 4 bases respectively, with 13 bases between them. CDR1 and CDR2 (germline): LGHNA, YSLEER. The CDR3 contains 15 residues. The DNA for the CDR3 is TGCGCCAGCAGCCAAGTACAGGGGACTGGAGAGACCCAGTACTTC. This gives the protein CASSQVQGTGETQYF.

J is TRBJ2-7 and V is TRBV7-2, with a weak D call TRBD1 (5 bases). This CDR3 is 13 amino acids long. V shed 3 bases and J shed 1 base, with 7 bases lying between them. Germline assignment: CDR1 SGHTA and CDR2 FQGNSA. The CDR3 sequence is CASSFQGSYEQYF. The DNA of the CDR3 is TGTGCCAGCAGCTTTCAGGGATCCTACGAGCAGTACTTC.

The chain combines TRBV29-1 with TRBJ1-2, with D tentatively TRBD1 (6 bases). This CDR3 has 16 residues. Trimming removed 8 bases from V and 6 bases from J, with 28 bases in between. In germline, CDR1 is SQVTM, CDR2 ANQGSEA. The CDR3 sequence: CSFLLGPTNRVNGYTF. For the CDR3, the DNA is TGCAGCTTTCTACTCGGGCCAACAAACAGGGTGAATGGCTACACCTTC.

J is TRBJ1-2 and V is TRBV19; weak D call: TRBD1 (5 bases). V lost 10 bases, J lost 1 base, and 16 bases lay in between. The germline gives CDR1 LNHDA, CDR2 SQIVND (reference sequence). The CDR3 is 14 residues long. CDR3 region: CATNRDQGNYGYTF. The DNA of the CDR3 is TGTGCCACCAACAGAGATCAGGGTAACTATGGCTACACCTTC.

The chain recombines TRBV6-5 with TRBJ1-1, with 9 bases fitting TRBD1. After removal of 6 bases from V and 4 bases from J, the junction contained 6 bases not matched to a gene. The CDR3 covers 14 residues. Germline V CDR1 and CDR2: MNHEY, SVGAGI. The CDR3 nucleotides are TGTGCCAGCAGCAGAAAGACAGGGGGCACTGAAGCTTTCTTT. This gives the protein CASSRKTGGTEAFF.

V and J are TRBV7-2 and TRBJ1-4, with D maybe TRBD1 (5 bases). The CDR3 consists of 14 residues. Germline V CDR1 and CDR2: SGHTA, FQGNSA. The ends were cut back, 5 bases at V and 8 bases at J, with 15 bases in the middle. The CDR3 region is CASSPRGGREKLFF. The DNA for the CDR3 is TGTGCCAGCAGCCCACGGGGGGGTCGCGAAAAACTGTTTTTT.

Here the CDR3 reads CASSLGRDRGHYGYTF. The CDR3 DNA sequence: TGTGCCAGCAGCTTAGGAAGGGACAGGGGACACTATGGCTACACCTTC. This sequence joins TRBV7-9 and TRBJ1-2; 10 nucleotides align to TRBD1. Per germline, CDR1 SEHNR and CDR2 FQNEAQ (reference sequence). V shed 1 base and J 3 bases; nucleotides not matched to a gene: 5. The CDR3 totals 16 residues.

This chain joins TRBV7-8 and TRBJ1-1; TRBD1 matches at 12 bases. Per the germline V gene, CDR1 is SGHVS and CDR2 is FQNEAQ. The CDR3 extends over 17 amino acids. The ends lost 1 base at V and 5 bases at J; junction bases unmatched: 8. This CDR3 reads CASSLVPGDRGRTEAFF. The CDR3 region has the DNA TGTGCCAGCAGCTTAGTCCCCGGGGACAGGGGGCGGACTGAAGCTTTCTTT.

The chain combines TRBV2 with TRBJ1-1, with TRBD1 matching 10 bases. Germline values: CDR1 SNHLY, CDR2 FYNNEI. After removal of 6 bases from V and 0 bases from J, the junction contained 4 bases not matched to a gene. The CDR3 extends over 15 amino acids. In DNA, the CDR3 is TGTGCCAGCAGAAGGGGACAGGGGATGAACACTGAAGCTTTCTTT. Its translation is CASRRGQGMNTEAFF. Based on the CDR3 plus reference TRBV2 and TRBJ1-1, the full variable domain is EPEVTQTPSHQVTQMGQEVILRCVPISNHLYFYWYRQILGQKVEFLVSFYNNEISEKSEIFDDQFSVERPDGSNFTLKIRSTKLEDSAMYFCASRRGQGMNTEAFFGQGTRLTVV.

This clone occurred once. V is TRBV4-3 and J is TRBJ2-7, with TRBD1 identical over 9 bases. Germline assignment: CDR1 LGHNA and CDR2 YSLEER. The V segment lost 4 bases and the J segment 2 bases; nucleotides outside the gene matches: 6. CDR3 length: 15 amino acids. The CDR3: CASSLTGTGPYEQYF. CDR3 DNA sequence: TGCGCCAGCAGCCTAACCGGGACAGGGCCCTACGAGCAGTACTTC.

The chain is built from TRBV12-3 or TRBV12-4 and TRBJ1-5; D call uncertain. CDR3 size: 13 residues. The V and J ends lost 3 bases and 4 bases respectively, with 7 bases between them. CDR3 in amino acids: CASSFSWNQPQHF. For the CDR3, the DNA is TGTGCCAGCAGTTTTAGTTGGAATCAGCCCCAGCATTTT.

This rearrangement joins TRBV7-2 to TRBJ2-1; the match to TRBD1 covers 9 bases. CDR3 length equals 17 residues. Unmatched junction bases numbered 6, after V lost 3 bases and J lost 0 bases. Per the germline V gene, CDR1 is SGHTA and CDR2 is FQGNSA. The CDR3 DNA follows: TGTGCCAGCAGCTTCCCGGGACAGGGTGGCTCCTACAATGAGCAGTTCTTC. As protein: CASSFPGQGGSYNEQFF.

The V call is TRBV7-9, the J call TRBJ1-1; TRBD1 might be the D (6 bases). The CDR3 is made up of 12 amino acids. CDR1 and CDR2 (germline): SEHNR, FQNEAQ (reference sequence). V was pared by 6 bases and J by 11 bases, with 16 bases between. The CDR3 region is CASRRGAGEAFF. In nucleotides, the CDR3 is TGTGCCAGCAGACGGGGGGCAGGAGAGGCTTTCTTT.

The gene calls are TRBV6-5 and TRBJ1-1; D not resolved. Germline CDR1 reads MNHEY; CDR2 reads SVGAGI. The CDR3 is 14 amino acids. V lost 2 bases to trimming and J lost 2 bases, with 9 bases between them. As DNA, the CDR3 is TGTGCCAGCAGTTACGAGAATCTCAACACTGAAGCTTTCTTT. Encoded protein: CASSYENLNTEAFF.

In this sample, this clone turned up once. The DNA of the CDR3 is TGCAGCGTTGCAGGGGGCCTGCTCAACACCATATATTTT. Translating it yields CSVAGGLLNTIYF. The chain combines TRBV29-1 with TRBJ1-3; 8 nucleotides match TRBD1. Germline CDR1 reads SQVTM; CDR2 reads ANQGSEA. The CDR3 spans 13 residues. The junction had 6 bases not matched to a gene; V was cut back by 4 bases and J by 7 bases.

There are a few counts of this clone. This chain joins TRBV7-9 and TRBJ2-5; 7 bases line up with TRBD1. From germline, CDR1 is SEHNR and CDR2 FQNEAQ (reference sequence). This CDR3 contains 12 residues. V dropped 5 bases and J dropped 5; count of bases not matched to a gene: 2. The CDR3 sequence is CASSQQGETQYF. The CDR3, as DNA: TGTGCCAGCAGCCAACAGGGGGAGACCCAGTACTTC.

The chain recombines TRBV9 with TRBJ2-1; 9 nucleotides align to TRBD2. V lost 0 bases, J lost 2 bases, and 3 bases stayed unmatched. CDR1 is SGDLS and CDR2 is YYNGEE in the germline V gene. The CDR3 runs to 16 residues. The CDR3 DNA sequence: TGTGCCAGCAGCGTAGCCCTAGCGGGGACCTACAATGAGCAGTTCTTC. Its protein product is CASSVALAGTYNEQFF.

This chain's CDR3 is CASSLGGAEAFF. DNA of the CDR3: TGTGCCAGCAGTTTAGGGGGGGCTGAAGCTTTCTTT. V usage is TRBV27 and J usage is TRBJ1-1; maybe TRBD1 (5 bases). Trimming shortened V by 2 bases and J by 6 bases, and 7 bases separated the two germline ends. The CDR3 has 12 amino acids. Germline V gives CDR1 MNHEY, CDR2 SMNVEV (reference sequence).

The chain combines TRBV3-1 (or the pseudogene TRBV3-2) with TRBJ2-5; 9 bases line up with TRBD1. The trim removed 4 bases at V and 2 bases at J, leaving 8 bases unmatched. From germline, CDR1 is LGHDT and CDR2 YNNKEL (reference sequence). The CDR3 has 16 amino acids. CDR3 protein: CASSRPQGAPQETQYF. As DNA, the CDR3 is TGTGCCAGCAGCCGCCCACAGGGGGCCCCTCAAGAGACCCAGTACTTC.

The chain has TRBV5-4 and TRBJ2-1, with 11 bases lining up with TRBD2. With V trimmed by 4 bases and J by 7 bases, 10 bases remained unmatched. The CDR3 contains 16 residues. Germline lookup yields CDR1 SGHNT and CDR2 YYREEE (reference sequence). As DNA, the CDR3 is TGTGCCAGCAGCAGCGCACTAGCGGGAGTGAATAATGAGCAGTTCTTC. Amino acids: CASSSALAGVNNEQFF.

The genes are TRBV11-3 and TRBJ2-2, with 8 bases matching TRBD2. Looked up from germline, CDR1 is SGHNT and CDR2 is YENEEA. This CDR3 is built from 18 residues. With 5 bases clipped from V and 5 bases from J, the junction kept 16 bases outside the gene matches. The CDR3 nucleotides read TGTGCCAGCAGCCCGGGACTAGAGCCTGTGGCGTGGACCGGGGAGCTGTTTTTT. This sequence encodes CASSPGLEPVAWTGELFF.

This clone was detected once. CDR3 nucleotide sequence: TGTGCCAGCAGCCAAGGGCAGGGGCGAGGTGAAAAACTGTTTTTT. The encoded protein is CASSQGQGRGEKLFF. V gene TRBV7-9 combines with J gene TRBJ1-4; tentatively, D is TRBD1 (6 bases). The CDR3 totals 15 residues. Germline V gives CDR1 SEHNR, CDR2 FQNEAQ (reference sequence). V was clipped by 5 bases and J by 7 bases, with 17 bases between them.

V usage is TRBV5-6 and J usage is TRBJ2-5; 9 positions match TRBD1. In germline, CDR1 is SGHDT, CDR2 YYEEEE. Trimming removed 0 bases from V and 2 bases from J; junction bases left unmatched: 2. The CDR3 sequence is 15 residues long. The CDR3 nucleotides read TGTGCCAGCAGCTTGGACAGGGGGCGACAAGAGACCCAGTACTTC. It translates to CASSLDRGRQETQYF.

This chain links TRBV28 with TRBJ1-2; 11 bases match TRBD1. V dropped 3 bases and J dropped 12; count of bases not matched to a gene: 3. CDR1 and CDR2 (germline): MDHEN, SYDVKM. This CDR3 comprises 12 residues. CDR3 protein: CASSLDRGRDTF. CDR3 coding DNA: TGTGCCAGCAGTTTGGACAGGGGGCGGGACACCTTC.

This clone has only one observation. V usage is TRBV3-1 (or the pseudogene TRBV3-2) and J usage is TRBJ2-7, with a tentative D call TRBD1 (5 bases). This CDR3 contains 14 residues. The V gene's germline CDR1 is LGHDT and CDR2 YNNKEL (reference sequence). The V and J ends lost 3 bases and 6 bases respectively, with 15 bases between them. As DNA, the CDR3 is TGTGCCAGCAGCCAGCAACAGGTTCTGACCGAGCAGTACTTC. This translates into CASSQQQVLTEQYF.

The rearrangement links TRBV28 to TRBJ1-6; 9 positions agree with TRBD1. This CDR3 has 13 amino acids. J was trimmed by 11 bases and V by 10 bases; bases with no gene match: 9. From germline, CDR1 is MDHEN and CDR2 SYDVKM. CDR3: CATVTGGNPPLHF. The CDR3 region has the DNA TGTGCCACCGTGACAGGGGGGAATCCACCCCTCCACTTT. The whole variable domain, remainder taken from reference TRBV28 and TRBJ1-6, is DVKVTQSSRYLVKRTGEKVFLECVQDMDHENMFWYRQDPGLGLRLIYFSYDVKMKEKGDIPEGYSVSREKKERFSLILESASTNQTSMYLCATVTGGNPPLHFGNGTRLTVT.

There are a few counts of this clone. The CDR3 is CASSRTGLNTEAFF. The CDR3 nucleotides are TGTGCCAGCAGTCGGACAGGACTGAACACTGAAGCTTTCTTT. The rearrangement uses TRBV6-5 and TRBJ1-1; the match to TRBD1 covers 7 bases. Germline V gives CDR1 MNHEY, CDR2 SVGAGI. This CDR3 contains 14 residues. V was pared by 5 bases and J by 0 bases, with 3 bases of the junction left unmatched.

This clone came up a few times. The chain links TRBV3-1 (or the pseudogene TRBV3-2) to TRBJ2-7; the D gene is possibly TRBD2 (5 bases). Germline values: CDR1 LGHDT, CDR2 YNNKEL (reference sequence). This CDR3 spans 12 amino acids. Trimming cost V 3 bases and J 7 bases, with 10 bases left between them. This chain's CDR3 is CASSHVRREQYF. CDR3 DNA: TGTGCCAGCAGCCACGTTAGGAGGGAGCAGTACTTC.